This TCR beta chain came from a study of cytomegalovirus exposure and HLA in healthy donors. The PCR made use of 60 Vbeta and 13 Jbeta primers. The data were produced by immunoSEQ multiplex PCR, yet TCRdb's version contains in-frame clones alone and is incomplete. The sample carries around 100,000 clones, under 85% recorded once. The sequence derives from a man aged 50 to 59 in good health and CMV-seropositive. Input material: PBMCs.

CDR3 nucleotide sequence: TGTGCCAGCAGCAGAGAGGCTGAGCAGTTCTTC. This sequence encodes CASSREAEQFF. The chain links TRBV7-2 to TRBJ2-1; D is ambiguous. Trimming pared 5 bases from V and 9 bases from J, leaving 8 bases between. Germline values: CDR1 SGHTA, CDR2 FQGNSA. The CDR3 length is 11 residues. Combining the CDR3 with reference TRBV7-2 and TRBJ2-1 gives the whole variable domain GAGVSQSPSNKVTEKGKDVELRCDPISGHTALYWYRQSLGQGLEFLIYFQGNSAPDKSGLPSDRFSAERTGGSVSTLTIQRTQQEDSAVYLCASSREAEQFFGPGTRLTVL.